Below, 15 T cell receptor beta chains from the same sample are listed, as sequenced in a study of beta chain features in type 1 diabetes. Regarding the study as a whole: All four CD4+ subsets from Type 1 diabetes patients carried moderately but significantly shorter TCRB CDR3s.

Which antigens these TCRs recognize remains unknown. As every portion of the isolated RNA was reverse transcribed, the sequencing read expressed TCRB transcripts. Produced via immunoSEQ multiplex PCR; TCRdb's table is partial and in-frame only. Of a few hundred thousand clones listed, about 14% are singletons. Material: naive CD4+ T cells from blood. The receptors derive from a woman under 30 with type 1 diabetes.

The chain carries TRBV28 and TRBJ1-4; unclear D gene. The CDR3 covers 11 residues. Germline loops: CDR1 MDHEN, CDR2 SYDVKM. Trimming pared 3 bases from V and 14 bases from J, leaving 10 bases between. The CDR3 is CASSLEGFLFF. The CDR3 DNA follows: TGTGCCAGCAGTTTGGAGGGCTTTCTGTTTTTT.

This clone turned up a few times. The gene calls are TRBV30 and TRBJ1-2; 11 bases match TRBD1. Germline V gene data show CDR1 as GTSNPN and CDR2 as SVGIG (reference sequence). CDR3 length: 16 amino acids. The J segment lost 4 bases and the V segment lost 3 bases, leaving 10 bases of the junction unmatched. The CDR3 region has the DNA TGTGCCTGGAGCCGCTCCGGGACAGGGGGTATCTATGGCTACACCTTC. Amino acids: CAWSRSGTGGIYGYTF. The full variable domain, rest sourced from reference TRBV30 and TRBJ1-2, is SQTIHQWPATLVQPVGSPLSLECTVEGTSNPNLYWYRQAAGRGLQLLFYSVGIGQISSEVPQNLSASRPQDRQFILSSKKLLLSDSGFYLCAWSRSGTGGIYGYTFGSGTRLTVV.

This chain uses TRBV11-2 with TRBJ2-5, with D perhaps matching TRBD2 (6 bases). The CDR3 totals 15 residues. Trimming pared 3 bases from V and 5 bases from J, leaving 16 bases between. Germline CDR1 SGHAT, CDR2 FQNNGV. The chain's CDR3 is CASSFQSGLRETQYF. CDR3 bases: TGTGCCAGCAGCTTTCAATCGGGACTTCGGGAGACCCAGTACTTC.

The chain uses TRBV5-1 and TRBJ1-1; 10 nucleotides match TRBD1. Per germline, CDR1 SGHRS and CDR2 YFSETQ. The CDR3 is made up of 16 amino acids. Trimming at V came to 3 bases and at J to 3 bases, leaving 8 bases not matched to a gene. In DNA, the CDR3 is TGCGCCAGCAGCTCGCGCCCGACAGGGGGCCACACTGAAGCTTTCTTT. This translates into CASSSRPTGGHTEAFF. Full variable domain (missing parts from reference TRBV5-1 and TRBJ1-1): KAGVTQTPRYLIKTRGQQVTLSCSPISGHRSVSWYQQTPGQGLQFLFEYFSETQRNKGNFPGRFSGRQFSNSRSEMNVSTLELGDSALYLCASSSRPTGGHTEAFFGQGTRLTVV.

This clone was seen only a few times. V gene TRBV4-3 combines with J gene TRBJ1-2, with a possible D match to TRBD1 (5 bases). Trimming took 0 bases from V and 4 from J, leaving 18 bases between them. This CDR3 region has 17 residues. Germline V gives CDR1 LGHNA, CDR2 YSLEER. This CDR3 is CASSQEIRVANFYGYTF. The CDR3 bases are TGCGCCAGCAGCCAAGAGATCAGGGTGGCAAATTTCTATGGCTACACCTTC.

The chain combines TRBV27 with TRBJ2-7, with D uncertain. Germline CDR1 reads MNHEY; CDR2 reads SMNVEV (reference sequence). Trimming removed 6 bases at V and 0 bases at J, with 9 bases between. The CDR3 length is 13 residues. The DNA of the CDR3 is TGTGCCAGCAGCTTGGTACACTCCTACGAGCAGTACTTC. As protein: CASSLVHSYEQYF.

The J gene is TRBJ1-2, the V gene TRBV19; D remains unclear. The ends were cut back, 1 base at V and 3 bases at J, with 6 bases in the middle. Germline V gene data show CDR1 as LNHDA and CDR2 as SQIVND (reference sequence). The CDR3 has 13 amino acids. The chain's CDR3 is CASSIGRYYGYTF. The DNA for the CDR3 is TGTGCCAGTAGTATAGGCCGGTACTATGGCTACACCTTC.

The sample holds a few counts of this clone. The V gene is TRBV10-3, the J gene TRBJ2-7; possibly TRBD2 for D (6 bases). The V and J ends lost 0 bases and 9 bases respectively, with 15 bases between them. This CDR3 has 14 residues. Germline lookup yields CDR1 ENHRY and CDR2 SYGVKD. CDR3 amino acids: CAISESGSGGGQYV. The DNA of the CDR3 is TGTGCCATCAGTGAGTCCGGAAGTGGGGGAGGGCAGTACGTC.

This chain connects TRBV7-2 to TRBJ2-3, with 10 bases that match TRBD2. The germline V gene has CDR1 SGHTA and CDR2 FQGNSA. This CDR3 comprises 16 residues. With 4 bases clipped from V and 2 bases from J, the junction kept 6 bases outside the gene matches. The CDR3 sequence: CASSSWTSGFTDTQYF. The CDR3, as DNA: TGTGCCAGCAGCTCCTGGACTAGCGGTTTCACAGATACGCAGTATTTT. The full variable domain, completed using reference TRBV7-2 and TRBJ2-3, is GAGVSQSPSNKVTEKGKDVELRCDPISGHTALYWYRQSLGQGLEFLIYFQGNSAPDKSGLPSDRFSAERTGGSVSTLTIQRTQQEDSAVYLCASSSWTSGFTDTQYFGPGTRLTVL.

The chain has TRBV7-9 and TRBJ1-4; the D is unclear. CDR3 size: 15 residues. CDR1 is SEHNR, CDR2 FQNEAQ, per germline (reference sequence). Between the trimmed V and J ends, which lost 1 base and 8 bases, there was a span of 14 bases. Here the CDR3 reads CASSLVKGAGEKLFF. CDR3 coding DNA: TGTGCCAGCAGCTTAGTTAAGGGTGCGGGGGAAAAACTGTTTTTT. The full variable domain, completed using reference TRBV7-9 and TRBJ1-4, is DTGVSQNPRHKITKRGQNVTFRCDPISEHNRLYWYRQTLGQGPEFLTYFQNEAQLEKSRLLSDRFSAERPKGSFSTLEIQRTEQGDSAMYLCASSLVKGAGEKLFFGSGTQLSVL.

This clone was detected a few times. V gene TRBV7-2 combines with J gene TRBJ1-2; tentative D call: TRBD1 (5 bases). This CDR3 is 14 amino acids long. Trimming removed 4 bases at V and 4 bases at J, with 13 bases between. CDR1 is SGHTA and CDR2 is FQGNSA in the germline V gene. Here the CDR3 DNA reads TGTGCCAGCAGCTCCTCGACAGTCGCCTATGGCTACACCTTC. This codes for CASSSSTVAYGYTF.

V gene TRBV29-1 combines with J gene TRBJ2-7; 10 bases are a match to TRBD2. This CDR3 is 15 amino acids long. The V and J ends lost 4 bases and 6 bases, in that order; junction bases with no gene match: 12. The V gene's germline CDR1 is SQVTM and CDR2 ANQGSEA. The CDR3 loop reads CSVGRLAGVSSEQYF. Here the CDR3 DNA reads TGCAGCGTTGGGAGGCTAGCGGGAGTGAGTAGCGAGCAGTACTTC.

This chain uses TRBV29-1 with TRBJ1-2; unclear D gene. Trimming shortened V by 4 bases and J by 3 bases, and 15 bases separated the two germline ends. CDR3 length: 14 amino acids. The germline CDR1 and CDR2 sequences are SQVTM and ANQGSEA. CDR3 amino acids: CSVGPGQTHYGYTF. The CDR3 DNA follows: TGCAGCGTTGGACCTGGGCAGACCCACTATGGCTACACCTTC.

The V and J genes are TRBV7-8 and TRBJ2-5, with no clear D. The V end lost 3 bases, the J end lost 0 bases, and 14 bases lay between the germline ends. CDR1 and CDR2 (germline): SGHVS, FQNEAQ. The CDR3 runs to 16 residues. CDR3 in amino acids: CASSFILREYQETQYF. In nucleotides, the CDR3 is TGTGCCAGCAGCTTCATACTGAGAGAATACCAAGAGACCCAGTACTTC.

This chain joins TRBV28 and TRBJ2-5, with 8 bases aligning to TRBD1. The germline gives CDR1 MDHEN, CDR2 SYDVKM. Unmatched junction bases numbered 8, after V lost 5 bases and J lost 6 bases. The CDR3 contains 14 residues. CDR3 loop: CASSPPRQGKTQYF. DNA of the CDR3: TGTGCCAGCAGTCCCCCCCGACAGGGGAAGACCCAGTACTTC.